These 23 T cell receptor beta chains came from one sample sequenced in a study of cytotoxic CD8 clonotypes in ibrutinib-treated CLL. Produced via immunoSEQ multiplex PCR; TCRdb's table is partial and in-frame only. The table shows approximately 84,000 clones, with 85% to 90% occurring only once. The sequencing used PBMCs, collected before ibrutinib treatment. These receptors originate from a human donor with chronic lymphocytic leukemia.

The V gene is TRBV19, the J gene TRBJ1-5; D unresolved. V was trimmed by 3 bases and J by 2 bases, leaving 11 bases between them. The V gene's germline CDR1 is LNHDA and CDR2 SQIVND (reference sequence). The CDR3 loop spans 15 amino acids. In DNA, the CDR3 is TGTGCCAGTAGTATCCCGGAGTCTGGCAATCAGCCCCAGCATTTT. Translating gives CASSIPESGNQPQHF.

The chain combines TRBV28 with TRBJ1-2; TRBD1 agrees at 9 bases. With 7 bases clipped from V and 8 bases from J, the junction kept 5 bases outside the gene matches. Looked up from germline, CDR1 is MDHEN and CDR2 is SYDVKM. The CDR3 has 12 residues. The CDR3: CASTGTGWGYTF. CDR3 nucleotides: TGTGCCAGCACCGGGACAGGGTGGGGCTACACCTTC.

The rearrangement uses TRBV2 and TRBJ2-3, with TRBD2 matching 10 bases. Per germline, CDR1 SNHLY and CDR2 FYNNEI. This CDR3 is built from 13 residues. J gave up 4 bases and V 9 bases, and 4 bases lay outside the gene matches. The CDR3 reads CARLAGESDTQYF. In DNA form, the CDR3 reads TGTGCCAGGCTAGCGGGAGAATCAGATACGCAGTATTTT.

Here the CDR3 DNA reads TGTGCCAGCAGCCCAAGCGGGATTCTCCGCACAGATACGCAGTATTTT. This translates into CASSPSGILRTDTQYF. This rearrangement joins TRBV11-3 to TRBJ2-3; 7 nucleotides line up with TRBD2. The CDR3 has 16 amino acids. The V gene end was trimmed by 5 bases and the J gene end by 1 base; junction bases not matched to a gene: 9. Germline values: CDR1 SGHNT, CDR2 YENEEA.

V usage is TRBV9 and J usage is TRBJ2-7, with 10 bases that match TRBD2. CDR3 length: 15 residues. CDR1 SGDLS and CDR2 YYNGEE come from the germline V gene. Trimming removed 3 bases from V and 3 bases from J; junction bases left unmatched: 6. This CDR3 is CASSGGASGSYEQYF. The CDR3 DNA is TGTGCCAGCAGCGGCGGGGCTAGCGGGAGCTACGAGCAGTACTTC.

The rearrangement links TRBV2 to TRBJ1-1; 7 positions agree with TRBD1. V lost 6 bases, J lost 7 bases, and 8 bases stayed unmatched. Germline values: CDR1 SNHLY, CDR2 FYNNEI. The CDR3 is 13 residues long. As DNA, the CDR3 is TGTGCCAGCAGAGCTGACAGGGCAGATGAAGCTTTCTTT. Its protein is CASRADRADEAFF.

V gene TRBV4-1 combines with J gene TRBJ2-1; TRBD2 might be the D (6 bases). The V gene lost 4 bases and the J gene lost 2 bases, with 18 bases spanning the gap. The CDR3 extends over 17 amino acids. The germline V gene encodes CDR1 MGHRA and CDR2 YSYEKL. In nucleotides, the CDR3 is TGCGCCAGCAGCCGGGAGTTAGCGGAGCGACCCTACAATGAGCAGTTCTTC. Its translation: CASSRELAERPYNEQFF.

V usage is TRBV19 and J usage is TRBJ2-5; 7 bases fit TRBD1. Germline CDR1 is LNHDA and CDR2 is SQIVND (reference sequence). V trimming: 7 bases; J trimming: 6 bases; junction bases outside the gene matches: 8. The CDR3 has 13 residues. Here the CDR3 DNA reads TGTGCCAGTACACGAGAGGGGGCGAAGACCCAGTACTTC. This codes for CASTREGAKTQYF.

This rearrangement joins TRBV27 to TRBJ2-6, with 9 bases aligning to TRBD2. Germline V gene sequence: CDR1 MNHEY, CDR2 SMNVEV (reference sequence). Losses at the gene ends were 5 bases for V and 1 base for J; bases not matched to a gene: 9. The CDR3 runs 18 residues. CDR3 loop: CASSPVAGVLSGANVLTF. In DNA form, the CDR3 reads TGTGCCAGCAGTCCCGTAGCGGGAGTTCTGTCTGGGGCCAACGTCCTGACTTTC. Supplemented by reference TRBV27 and TRBJ2-6, the full variable domain reads EAQVTQNPRYLITVTGKKLTVTCSQNMNHEYMSWYRQDPGLGLRQIYYSMNVEVTDKGDVPEGYKVSRKEKRNFPLILESPSPNQTSLYFCASSPVAGVLSGANVLTFGAGSRLTVL.

This chain joins TRBV6-4 and TRBJ1-1; 7 nucleotides align to TRBD1. V lost 5 bases, J lost 1 base, and 7 bases stayed unmatched. This CDR3 spans 15 amino acids. Looked up from germline, CDR1 is MRHNA and CDR2 is SNTAGT. CDR3 region: CASSSTGVGNTEAFF. CDR3 bases: TGTGCCAGCAGTTCTACAGGGGTGGGGAACACTGAAGCTTTCTTT.

This clone was picked up a small number of times. This chain connects TRBV4-1 to TRBJ2-5, with 12 bases that match TRBD2. V was pared by 0 bases and J by 9 bases, with 11 bases of the junction left unmatched. Per germline, CDR1 MGHRA and CDR2 YSYEKL. The CDR3 loop spans 17 amino acids. The CDR3 region has the DNA TGCGCCAGCAGCCAAGAGGAAGGGACTAGCGGGCTCCTGGCCCAGTACTTC. This codes for CASSQEEGTSGLLAQYF.

The V gene is TRBV5-1, the J gene TRBJ1-3; D may be TRBD1 (5 bases). The V end was cut by 0 bases, the J end by 0 bases, with 19 bases between. Germline CDR1 and CDR2: SGHRS and YFSETQ. This CDR3 is built from 19 residues. CDR3 in DNA: TGCGCCAGCAGCTTGGGGAGCGGGGGATGGCAGAACTCTGGAAACACCATATATTTT. It specifies CASSLGSGGWQNSGNTIYF.

This rearrangement joins TRBV7-2 to TRBJ2-5; D not certain. V was cut by 0 bases and J by 5 bases, with 10 bases left in between. Per the germline V gene, CDR1 is SGHTA and CDR2 is FQGNSA. CDR3 length: 14 residues. CDR3 loop: CASSLAGLGETQYF. The CDR3 DNA reads TGTGCCAGCAGCTTAGCGGGATTAGGGGAGACCCAGTACTTC.

In its sample, this clone ranks as medium-sized. The J gene is TRBJ1-4, the V gene TRBV6-4; D is possibly TRBD1 (5 bases). CDR1 and CDR2 (germline): MRHNA, SNTAGT. V lost 4 bases and J lost 0, with 12 bases in between. The CDR3 loop spans 16 amino acids. CDR3 nucleotide sequence: TGTGCCAGCAGTGTAGGGACTGAGCCAACTAATGAAAAACTGTTTTTT. Encoded protein: CASSVGTEPTNEKLFF.

The genes are TRBV13 and TRBJ2-6; no definite D call. The V gene's germline CDR1 is PRHDT and CDR2 FYEKMQ (reference sequence). The ends were cut back, 5 bases at V and 4 bases at J, with 6 bases in the middle. CDR3 length: 13 amino acids. The CDR3 DNA sequence: TGTGCCAGCAGCCCGGGCGGGGCCAACGTCCTGACTTTC. Protein sequence: CASSPGGANVLTF. The full variable domain, its missing parts supplied by reference TRBV13 and TRBJ2-6, is AAGVIQSPRHLIKEKRETATLKCYPIPRHDTVYWYQQGPGQDPQFLISFYEKMQSDKGSIPDRFSAQQFSDYHSELNMSSLELGDSALYFCASSPGGANVLTFGAGSRLTVL.

This rearrangement joins TRBV5-6 to TRBJ2-7, with TRBD1 as a possible D gene (5 bases). This CDR3 contains 12 residues. Germline V gene sequence: CDR1 SGHDT, CDR2 YYEEEE. V lost 4 bases and J lost 6, with 11 bases in between. The CDR3 protein is CASSTLRGEQYF. As DNA, the CDR3 is TGTGCCAGCAGCACCTTAAGGGGCGAGCAGTACTTC.

V usage is TRBV7-6 and J usage is TRBJ2-5; perhaps D is TRBD1 or TRBD2 (5 bases each). Germline V gene lookup returns CDR1 SGHVS and CDR2 FNYEAQ. The CDR3 has 16 amino acids. Trimming cost V 1 base and J 5 bases, with 17 bases left between them. CDR3: CASSLVRGVRVETQYF. The CDR3 nucleotides read TGTGCCAGCAGCTTAGTCCGGGGTGTCAGGGTGGAGACCCAGTACTTC. Combining the CDR3 with reference TRBV7-6 and TRBJ2-5 gives the whole variable domain GAGVSQSPRYKVTKRGQDVALRCDPISGHVSLYWYRQALGQGPEFLTYFNYEAQQDKSGLPNDRFSAERPEGSISTLTIQRTEQRDSAMYRCASSLVRGVRVETQYFGPGTRLLVL.

V is TRBV14 and J is TRBJ2-7; D remains unclear. In germline, CDR1 is SGHDN, CDR2 FVKESK. The V end lost 0 bases, the J end lost 2 bases, and 8 bases lay between the germline ends. The CDR3 is made up of 14 amino acids. The CDR3 coding sequence is TGTGCCAGCAGCCAAGATGGAGAGACCTACGAGCAGTACTTC. Translated: CASSQDGETYEQYF. The full variable domain, completed using reference TRBV14 and TRBJ2-7, is EAGVTQFPSHSVIEKGQTVTLRCDPISGHDNLYWYRRVMGKEIKFLLHFVKESKQDESGMPNNRFLAERTGGTYSTLKVQPAELEDSGVYFCASSQDGETYEQYFGPGTRLTVT.

The chain combines TRBV19 with TRBJ2-5, with 13 nucleotides matching TRBD2. Germline loops: CDR1 LNHDA, CDR2 SQIVND (reference sequence). The CDR3 runs to 21 residues. V lost 5 bases to trimming and J lost 4 bases; unmatched junction nucleotides: 22. CDR3 protein: CASSPRGQDLGLAGRRETQYF. CDR3 nucleotides: TGTGCCAGTAGTCCCCGCGGACAGGACCTGGGACTAGCGGGAAGGCGAGAGACCCAGTACTTC.

The rearrangement joins TRBV6-1 to TRBJ2-4; no definite D call. There are 17 residues in the CDR3. V was shortened by 2 bases and J by 5 bases, with 19 bases between the two germline ends. Germline-derived CDR1 and CDR2 are MNHNS and SASEGT. The CDR3 loop reads CASSELGLWRSENIQYF. CDR3 coding DNA: TGTGCCAGCAGTGAATTAGGATTGTGGCGATCCGAAAACATTCAGTACTTC.

The chain employs TRBV7-9 and TRBJ2-5; tentative D call: TRBD1 (6 bases). CDR1 and CDR2 (germline): SEHNR, FQNEAQ (reference sequence). This CDR3 is 14 amino acids long. V was clipped by 2 bases and J by 3 bases, with 10 bases between them. CDR3 in amino acids: CASSLSWTEETQYF. The CDR3 DNA is TGTGCCAGCAGCTTATCGTGGACAGAAGAGACCCAGTACTTC.

The CDR3 reads CASSFWDSQETQYF. CDR3 bases: TGTGCCAGCAGTTTTTGGGACTCCCAAGAGACCCAGTACTTC. The chain uses TRBV27 and TRBJ2-5, with a weak D call TRBD2 (6 bases). The V end was cut by 3 bases, the J end by 1 base, with 9 bases between. CDR1 MNHEY and CDR2 SMNVEV come from the germline V gene (reference sequence). The CDR3 has 14 residues.

The rearrangement links TRBV2 to TRBJ2-7, with a tentative D call TRBD2 (5 bases). Germline V CDR1 and CDR2: SNHLY, FYNNEI. The CDR3 has 14 residues. V was shortened by 8 bases and J by 1 base, with 15 bases between the two germline ends. CDR3 DNA: TGTGCCAGCGATTGGGCGGGCGGTTCCTACGAGCAGTACTTC. This gives the protein CASDWAGGSYEQYF.